The subject of this entry is one T cell receptor (beta chain). V dropped 5 bases and J dropped 6 bases, with 21 bases sitting between them. CDR1 and CDR2 from the germline V gene are SGHTA and FQGNSA. This CDR3 region has 16 residues. This sample stems from a study of shared clonotypes between healthy human individuals. For the study at large: The composition of the donors was two women and a few men aged 18 to 49.

Here immunoSEQ multiplex PCR was the method, and the copy in TCRdb shows in-frame clones only, minus some. The table records approximately 1.5 million clones, nearly 99% of them present only once. This chain links TRBV7-2 with TRBJ2-3; a possible D gene is TRBD2 (6 bases). The clonotype comes from a man aged 25 to 40 in good health. The sample taken for sequencing was naive CD4+ T cells sorted from blood. Subset described: CD45RA+ positively selected. Written as DNA, the CDR3 is TGTGCCAGCAGCCCCCGACAGCTAGCGCGTGTGGATACGCAGTATTTT. Protein sequence: CASSPRQLARVDTQYF.